This record concerns one TCR beta chain sequence. The target antigen is unknown. These data originate in a study of CD8 T cells in Susac syndrome. RNA, at about 0.45 to 1 ug, was reverse transcribed with random hexamers. TCRdb re-analysed the immunoSEQ multiplex PCR reads in MiXCR, keeping a single row per CDR3 protein. The data show approximately 140,000 distinct CDR3 sequences, with 80% to 85% seen just once and roughly 0.5% held by the top ten. The study used treatment-naive patients who had stable or active relapsing-remitting disease as multiple sclerosis controls. Study-wide results and caveats: The study conceded that relatively few individuals underwent its TCR sequencing and HLA analysis.

Trimming stripped 5 bases from V and 6 bases from J, with 10 bases between. The CDR3 runs 13 residues. The germline gives CDR1 MNHEY, CDR2 SMNVEV (reference sequence). The clonotype originates from a human donor with multiple sclerosis. Material for sequencing was CD8+ T cells from PBMCs. The rearrangement joins TRBV27 to TRBJ1-4; D possibly corresponds to TRBD1 (5 bases). Here the CDR3 DNA reads TGTGCCAGCAGTATCATAGGGGATGAAAAACTGTTTTTT. It translates to CASSIIGDEKLFF.